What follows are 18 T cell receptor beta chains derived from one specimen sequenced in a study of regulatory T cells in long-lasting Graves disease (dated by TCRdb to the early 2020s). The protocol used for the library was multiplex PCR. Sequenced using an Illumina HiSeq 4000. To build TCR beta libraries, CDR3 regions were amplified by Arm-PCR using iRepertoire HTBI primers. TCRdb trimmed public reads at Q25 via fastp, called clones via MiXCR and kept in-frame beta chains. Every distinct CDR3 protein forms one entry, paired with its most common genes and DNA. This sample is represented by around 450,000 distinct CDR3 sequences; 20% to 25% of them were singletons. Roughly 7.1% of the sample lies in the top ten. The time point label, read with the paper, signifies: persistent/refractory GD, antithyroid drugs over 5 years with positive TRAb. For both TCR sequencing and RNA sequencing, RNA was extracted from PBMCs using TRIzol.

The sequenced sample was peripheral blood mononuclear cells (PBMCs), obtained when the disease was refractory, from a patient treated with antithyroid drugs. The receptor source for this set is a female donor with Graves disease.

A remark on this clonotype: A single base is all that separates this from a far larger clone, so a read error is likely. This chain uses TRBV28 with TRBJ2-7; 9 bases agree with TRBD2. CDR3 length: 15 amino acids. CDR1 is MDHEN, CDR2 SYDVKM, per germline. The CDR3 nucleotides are TGTGCCAGCAGCTCCCCCGGGACTAGCCCCTACGGGCAGTACTTC. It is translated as CASSSPGTSPYGQYF.

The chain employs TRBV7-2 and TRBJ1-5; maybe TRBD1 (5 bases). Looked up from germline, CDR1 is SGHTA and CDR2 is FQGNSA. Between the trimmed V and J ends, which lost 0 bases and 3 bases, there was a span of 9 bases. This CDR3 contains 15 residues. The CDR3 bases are TGTGCCAGCAGCTTAGCACAGGAACCCAATCAGCCCCAGCATTTT. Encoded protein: CASSLAQEPNQPQHF.

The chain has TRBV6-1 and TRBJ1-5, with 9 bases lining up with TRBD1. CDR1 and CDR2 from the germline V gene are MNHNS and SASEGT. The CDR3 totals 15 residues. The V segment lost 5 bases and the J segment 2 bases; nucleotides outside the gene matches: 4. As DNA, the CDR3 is TGTGCCAGCAGTACCCGGGACAGGGGCAATCAGCCCCAGCATTTT. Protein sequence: CASSTRDRGNQPQHF.

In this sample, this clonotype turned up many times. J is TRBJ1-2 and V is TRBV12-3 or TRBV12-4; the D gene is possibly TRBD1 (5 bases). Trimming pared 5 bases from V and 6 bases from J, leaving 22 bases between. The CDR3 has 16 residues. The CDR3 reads CASSTSLIVLGDGYTF. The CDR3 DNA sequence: TGTGCCAGCAGTACTTCCCTTATTGTCTTGGGGGATGGCTACACCTTC.

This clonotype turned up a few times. The CDR3 region has the DNA TGTGCCAGCAGCTCGGGGGGGGGGCTAGCGGGGATGGATGAGCAGTTCTTC. Translated: CASSSGGGLAGMDEQFF. The chain employs TRBV7-9 and TRBJ2-1; 9 nucleotides agree with TRBD2. The V segment lost 4 bases and the J segment 8 bases; nucleotides outside the gene matches: 15. Germline CDR1 reads SEHNR; CDR2 reads FQNEAQ (reference sequence). This CDR3 is built from 17 residues.

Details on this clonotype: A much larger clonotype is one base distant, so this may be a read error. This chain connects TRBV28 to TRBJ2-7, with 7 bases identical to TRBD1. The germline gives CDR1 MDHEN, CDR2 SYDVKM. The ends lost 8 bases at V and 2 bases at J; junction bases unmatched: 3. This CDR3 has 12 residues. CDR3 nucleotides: TGTGCCAGCCGGGACAGTACCTACGAGCAGTACTTC. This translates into CASRDSTYEQYF.

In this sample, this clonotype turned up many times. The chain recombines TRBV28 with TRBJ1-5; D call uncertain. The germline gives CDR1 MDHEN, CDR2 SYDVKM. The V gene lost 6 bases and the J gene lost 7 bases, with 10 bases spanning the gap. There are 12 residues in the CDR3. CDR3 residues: CASSQPPQPQHF. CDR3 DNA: TGTGCCAGCAGCCAACCCCCCCAGCCCCAGCATTTT.

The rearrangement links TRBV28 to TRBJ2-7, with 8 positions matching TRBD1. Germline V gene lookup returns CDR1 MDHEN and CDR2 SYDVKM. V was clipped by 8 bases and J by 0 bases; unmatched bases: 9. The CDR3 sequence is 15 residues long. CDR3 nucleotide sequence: TGTGCCAGCGTGACTCGGACAGGGATCTCCTACGAGCAGTACTTC. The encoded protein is CASVTRTGISYEQYF.

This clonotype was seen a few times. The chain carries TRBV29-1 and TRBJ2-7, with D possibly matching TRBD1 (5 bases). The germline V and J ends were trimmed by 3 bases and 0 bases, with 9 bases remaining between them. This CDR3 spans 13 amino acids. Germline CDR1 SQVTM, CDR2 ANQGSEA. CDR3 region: CSVEDTYSYEQYF. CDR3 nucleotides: TGCAGCGTTGAGGACACATACTCCTACGAGCAGTACTTC.

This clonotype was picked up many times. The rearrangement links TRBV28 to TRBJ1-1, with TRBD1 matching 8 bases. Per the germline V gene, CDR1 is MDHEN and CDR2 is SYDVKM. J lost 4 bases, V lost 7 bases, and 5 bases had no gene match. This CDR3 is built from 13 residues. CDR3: CASTPGGGTEAFF. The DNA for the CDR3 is TGTGCCAGCACGCCAGGGGGCGGCACTGAAGCTTTCTTT.

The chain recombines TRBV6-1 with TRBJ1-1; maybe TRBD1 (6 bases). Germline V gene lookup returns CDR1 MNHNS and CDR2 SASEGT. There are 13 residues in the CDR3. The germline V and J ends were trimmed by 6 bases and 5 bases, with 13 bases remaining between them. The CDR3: CASRVGARTEAFF. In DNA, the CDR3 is TGTGCCAGCAGAGTGGGGGCGCGGACTGAAGCTTTCTTT.

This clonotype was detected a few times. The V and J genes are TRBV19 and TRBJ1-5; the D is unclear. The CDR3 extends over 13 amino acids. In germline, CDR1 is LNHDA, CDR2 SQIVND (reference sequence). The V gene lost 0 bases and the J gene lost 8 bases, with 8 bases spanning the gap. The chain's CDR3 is CASSIDPWEPQHF. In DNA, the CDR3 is TGTGCCAGTAGTATAGATCCTTGGGAGCCCCAGCATTTT.

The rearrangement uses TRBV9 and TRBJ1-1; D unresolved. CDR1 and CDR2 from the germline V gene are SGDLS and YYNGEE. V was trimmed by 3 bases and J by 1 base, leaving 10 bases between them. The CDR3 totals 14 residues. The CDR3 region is CASSDPAQNTEAFF. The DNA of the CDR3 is TGTGCCAGCAGCGACCCCGCTCAGAACACTGAAGCTTTCTTT.

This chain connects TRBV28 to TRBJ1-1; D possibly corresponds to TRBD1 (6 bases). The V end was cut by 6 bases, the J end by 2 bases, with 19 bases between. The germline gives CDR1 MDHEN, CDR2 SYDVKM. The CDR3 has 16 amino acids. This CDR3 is CASSLIRQALNTEAFF. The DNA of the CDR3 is TGTGCCAGCAGCTTAATCCGACAGGCGCTCAACACTGAAGCTTTCTTT.

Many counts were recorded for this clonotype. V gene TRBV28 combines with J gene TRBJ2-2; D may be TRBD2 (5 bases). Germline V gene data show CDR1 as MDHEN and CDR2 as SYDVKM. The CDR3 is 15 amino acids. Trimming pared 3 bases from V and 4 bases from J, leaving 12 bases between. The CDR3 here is CASSFYGRGTGELFF. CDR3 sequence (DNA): TGTGCCAGCAGTTTCTATGGGAGAGGCACCGGGGAGCTGTTTTTT.

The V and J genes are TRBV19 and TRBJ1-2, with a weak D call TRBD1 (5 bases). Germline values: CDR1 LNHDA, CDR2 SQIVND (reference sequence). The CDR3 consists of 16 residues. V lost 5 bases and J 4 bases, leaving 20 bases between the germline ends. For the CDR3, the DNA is TGTGCCAGTAGTTCCTACGGGACGCCCGGGCCCTATGGCTACACCTTC. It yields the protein CASSSYGTPGPYGYTF. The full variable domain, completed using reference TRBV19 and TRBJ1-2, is DGGITQSPKYLFRKEGQNVTLSCEQNLNHDAMYWYRQDPGQGLRLIYYSQIVNDFQKGDIAEGYSVSREKKESFPLTVTSAQKNPTAFYLCASSSYGTPGPYGYTFGSGTRLTVV.

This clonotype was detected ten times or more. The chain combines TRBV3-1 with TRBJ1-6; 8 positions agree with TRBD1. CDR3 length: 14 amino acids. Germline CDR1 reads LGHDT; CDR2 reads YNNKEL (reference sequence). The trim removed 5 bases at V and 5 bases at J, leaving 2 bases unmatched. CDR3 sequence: CASSKTGDNSPLHF. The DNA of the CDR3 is TGTGCCAGCAGCAAGACAGGGGATAATTCACCCCTCCACTTT.

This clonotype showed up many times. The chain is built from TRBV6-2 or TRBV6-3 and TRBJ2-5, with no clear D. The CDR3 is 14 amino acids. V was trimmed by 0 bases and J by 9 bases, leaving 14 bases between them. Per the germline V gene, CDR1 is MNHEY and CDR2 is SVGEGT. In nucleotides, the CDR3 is TGTGCCAGCAGTTACTCGGAGCTTTGGAGACCCCAGTACTTC. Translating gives CASSYSELWRPQYF.